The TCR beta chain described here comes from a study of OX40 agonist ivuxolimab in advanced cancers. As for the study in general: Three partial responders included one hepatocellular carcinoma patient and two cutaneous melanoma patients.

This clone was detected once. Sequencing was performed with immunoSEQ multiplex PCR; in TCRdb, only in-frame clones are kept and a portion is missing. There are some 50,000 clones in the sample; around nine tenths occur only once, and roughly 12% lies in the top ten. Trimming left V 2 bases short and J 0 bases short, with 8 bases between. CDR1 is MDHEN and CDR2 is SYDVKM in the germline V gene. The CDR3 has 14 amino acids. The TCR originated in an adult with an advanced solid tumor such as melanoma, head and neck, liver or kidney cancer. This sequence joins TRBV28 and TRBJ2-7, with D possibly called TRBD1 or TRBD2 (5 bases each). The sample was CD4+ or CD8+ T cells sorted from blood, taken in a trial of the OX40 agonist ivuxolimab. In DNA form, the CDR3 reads TGTGCCAGCAGTTTAGAGGGGTACTCCTACGAGCAGTACTTC. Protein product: CASSLEGYSYEQYF.